Listed here are 24 T cell receptor beta chains from one sample, sequenced in a study of OX40 agonist ivuxolimab in advanced cancers. Sequenced by immunoSEQ multiplex PCR; TCRdb stores in-frame clones only, minus some. The sample has tens of thousands of clones; approximately 95% are singletons. Source: CD4+ or CD8+ T cells sorted from blood, taken in a trial of the OX40 agonist ivuxolimab. These receptors originate from an adult with an advanced solid tumor such as melanoma, head and neck, liver or kidney cancer.

The CDR3 sequence is CATLDSPDGEAFF. The CDR3 nucleotides read TGTGCCACCTTGGACAGCCCCGATGGTGAAGCTTTCTTT. The V gene is TRBV10-3, the J gene TRBJ1-1, with a possible D match to TRBD1 (6 bases). Germline CDR1 and CDR2: ENHRY and SYGVKD. The germline V and J ends were trimmed by 10 bases and 7 bases, with 19 bases remaining between them. The CDR3 length is 13 residues.

Turning to this clone: Its ends do not fully match the called genes, so a read error is possible. The rearrangement uses TRBV4-3 and TRBJ1-4; D possibly corresponds to TRBD1 (5 bases). Germline CDR1 reads LGHNA; CDR2 reads YSLEER. The CDR3 runs 16 residues. CDR3 in amino acids: CASSQGSAGSKEKLFF. For the CDR3, the DNA is TGCGCCAGCAGCCAAGGATCGGCAGGGTCTAAGGAAAAACTGTTTTTT.

The rearrangement uses TRBV7-6 and TRBJ1-1, with D possibly matching TRBD1 (5 bases). The V gene lost 1 base and the J gene lost 3 bases, with 9 bases spanning the gap. Germline V CDR1 and CDR2: SGHVS, FNYEAQ. This CDR3 is 14 amino acids long. In DNA, the CDR3 is TGTGCCAGCAGCTTAGTCTCGGGGGACACTGAAGCTTTCTTT. Translating it yields CASSLVSGDTEAFF.

The chain links TRBV5-1 to TRBJ2-7; 7 bases fit TRBD2. After removal of 1 base from V and 3 bases from J, the junction contained 1 base not matched to a gene. The CDR3 runs to 13 residues. Germline CDR1 reads SGHRS; CDR2 reads YFSETQ. CDR3 sequence: CASSLSGNYEQYF. Here the CDR3 DNA reads TGCGCCAGCAGCTTGAGCGGGAACTACGAGCAGTACTTC.

This clone was recorded only once. This chain links TRBV7-2 with TRBJ2-1; D is possibly TRBD2 (6 bases). The CDR3 totals 15 residues. In germline, CDR1 is SGHTA, CDR2 FQGNSA. The germline V and J ends were trimmed by 6 bases and 3 bases, with 15 bases remaining between them. The CDR3 DNA follows: TGTGCCAGCAGTCCGGACCCGGGACTCTACAATGAGCAGTTCTTC. Translation: CASSPDPGLYNEQFF.

This rearrangement joins TRBV6-1 to TRBJ2-5; TRBD1 or TRBD2 may be the D gene (5 bases each). CDR3 length: 13 amino acids. V was cut by 8 bases and J by 5 bases, with 15 bases left in between. Germline CDR1 MNHNS, CDR2 SASEGT. Here the CDR3 reads CASWGTSAETQYF. CDR3 DNA sequence: TGTGCCAGCTGGGGGACCTCCGCGGAGACCCAGTACTTC.

The rearrangement links TRBV4-1 to TRBJ1-1; D may be TRBD1 (5 bases). From germline, CDR1 is MGHRA and CDR2 YSYEKL. CDR3 length equals 16 residues. V dropped 1 base and J dropped 5 bases, with 17 bases sitting between them. The CDR3 DNA reads as TGCGCCAGCAGCCAAGGGAGGCGGGGACTAGAGACTGAAGCTTTCTTT. Translation: CASSQGRRGLETEAFF.

The rearrangement joins TRBV6-5 to TRBJ2-1; D is unclear. The germline V gene encodes CDR1 MNHEY and CDR2 SVGAGI. The V and J ends lost 6 bases and 9 bases respectively, with 9 bases between them. There are 11 residues in the CDR3. CDR3: CASRGVVEQFF. The DNA of the CDR3 is TGTGCCAGCAGGGGCGTGGTTGAGCAGTTCTTC.

The chain joins TRBV6-5 to TRBJ2-5, with D unresolved. TRBJ2-7 matches the DNA end more closely, so the J call is doubtful. The CDR3 consists of 14 residues. Germline V gene sequence: CDR1 MNHEY, CDR2 SVGAGI. As DNA, the CDR3 is TGTGCCAGCAGTTACGGCCCCAGCACCTACGAGCAGTACTTC. Translated, it gives CASSYGPSTYEQYF.

This sequence joins TRBV29-1 and TRBJ1-2; perhaps TRBD1 as D (5 bases). This CDR3 is built from 17 residues. V lost 6 bases, J lost 0 bases, and 23 bases lay in between. Per germline, CDR1 SQVTM and CDR2 ANQGSEA. The DNA for the CDR3 is TGCAGCGTGAGGGGACCGGGACGGCCCCTCGCTAACTATGGCTACACCTTC. Translation: CSVRGPGRPLANYGYTF. Full variable domain (missing parts from reference TRBV29-1 and TRBJ1-2): SAVISQKPSRDICQRGTSLTIQCQVDSQVTMMFWYRQQPGQSLTLIATANQGSEATYESGFVIDKFPISRPNLTFSTLTVSNMSPEDSSIYLCSVRGPGRPLANYGYTFGSGTRLTVV.

This sequence joins TRBV14 and TRBJ2-7, with 7 bases aligning to TRBD1. This CDR3 spans 15 amino acids. V was clipped by 5 bases and J by 2 bases; unmatched bases: 9. CDR1 and CDR2 (germline): SGHDN, FVKESK. The chain's CDR3 is CASSAGTELTYEQYF. CDR3 DNA: TGTGCCAGCAGCGCCGGGACAGAATTAACCTACGAGCAGTACTTC.

V usage is TRBV13 and J usage is TRBJ2-7; weak D call: TRBD1 (5 bases). CDR3 length equals 14 residues. Germline values: CDR1 PRHDT, CDR2 FYEKMQ (reference sequence). Trimming left V 2 bases short and J 1 base short, with 9 bases between. CDR3 sequence (DNA): TGTGCCAGCAGCTTACAGGGTCGGTCCTACGAGCAGTACTTC. Translation gives CASSLQGRSYEQYF.

The genes are TRBV6-6 and TRBJ2-7; the D gene is possibly TRBD1 (5 bases). V lost 0 bases and J lost 3, with 12 bases in between. Germline V gene lookup returns CDR1 MNHNY and CDR2 SVGAGI (reference sequence). This CDR3 comprises 15 residues. In nucleotides, the CDR3 is TGTGCCAGCAGTTACTCAGCCAGGGTGGTCTACGAGCAGTACTTC. This sequence encodes CASSYSARVVYEQYF.

The chain uses TRBV5-4 and TRBJ1-6, with D uncertain. The CDR3 extends over 14 amino acids. CDR1 and CDR2 from the germline V gene are SGHNT and YYREEE (reference sequence). Deletions cut 10 bases from V and 5 bases from J, with 16 bases between. The CDR3 nucleotides read TGTGCCCCGACAAGGGCGGGGAATAATTCACCCCTCCACTTT. This sequence encodes CAPTRAGNNSPLHF.

The rearrangement uses TRBV7-9 and TRBJ1-4; TRBD1 matches 9 bases. Germline V CDR1 and CDR2: SEHNR, FQNEAQ (reference sequence). The CDR3 runs to 15 residues. The trim removed 5 bases at V and 7 bases at J, leaving 8 bases unmatched. The DNA for the CDR3 is TGTGCCAGCAGCGACCGGGACAGGGATCCTGAAAAACTGTTTTTT. Protein sequence: CASSDRDRDPEKLFF.

The genes are TRBV9 and TRBJ2-7, with D unclear. Germline loops: CDR1 SGDLS, CDR2 YYNGEE. The germline V and J ends were trimmed by 0 bases and 4 bases, with 14 bases remaining between them. This CDR3 has 15 amino acids. In nucleotides, the CDR3 is TGTGCCAGCAGCGTAGCCGGCGGCTCCGCTTACGAGCAGTACTTC. The encoded protein is CASSVAGGSAYEQYF.

Turning to this clone: An end of the junction does not agree with germline; a read error may underlie this. V and J are TRBV27 and TRBJ2-7; either TRBD1 or TRBD2 may supply D (5 bases each). This CDR3 is 15 amino acids long. CDR1 and CDR2 (germline): MNHEY, SMNVEV (reference sequence). CDR3 region: CASRLGESRVYGQYF. Here the CDR3 DNA reads TGTGCCAGCAGGTTAGGGGAGTCCCGAGTGTACGGGCAGTACTTC.

This sequence joins TRBV10-3 and TRBJ2-1, with 7 bases lining up with TRBD2. The CDR3 extends over 15 amino acids. Germline lookup yields CDR1 ENHRY and CDR2 SYGVKD. Trimming cost V 6 bases and J 8 bases; bases outside gene matches: 13. CDR3 in amino acids: CAISDPAGPGYEQFF. As DNA, the CDR3 is TGTGCCATCAGCGACCCAGCGGGACCGGGGTATGAGCAGTTCTTC.

This chain uses TRBV7-2 with TRBJ2-1; D is possibly TRBD2 (6 bases). Per germline, CDR1 SGHTA and CDR2 FQGNSA. With 5 bases removed from V and 4 bases from J, the gap between germline ends came to 15 bases. This CDR3 contains 15 residues. The CDR3 nucleotides read TGTGCCAGCAGCCCCAGGGAGGCTCCTTACAATGAGCAGTTCTTC. This translates into CASSPREAPYNEQFF.

The chain carries TRBV9 and TRBJ2-3; 8 nucleotides agree with TRBD1. This CDR3 has 17 residues. Germline CDR1 reads SGDLS; CDR2 reads YYNGEE. Trimming removed 6 bases from V and 0 bases from J; junction bases left unmatched: 12. CDR3 sequence reads: CASTPGQVLPSTDTQYF. DNA of the CDR3: TGTGCCAGCACCCCGGGACAGGTTCTACCTAGCACAGATACGCAGTATTTT.

The V gene is TRBV27, the J gene TRBJ2-7, with D maybe TRBD1 (6 bases). The CDR3 is 15 residues long. Germline V lookup: CDR1 MNHEY, CDR2 SMNVEV (reference sequence). V was clipped by 2 bases and J by 6 bases, with 17 bases between them. The CDR3 nucleotides are TGTGCCAGCAGTTTAAAACAGGGCCCTCTTCTCGAGCAGTACTTC. Residues: CASSLKQGPLLEQYF.

The rearrangement joins TRBV5-5 to TRBJ2-7; no reliable D call. Germline V gene data show CDR1 as SGHKS and CDR2 as YYEKEE (reference sequence). The V end lost 0 bases, the J end lost 2 bases, and 15 bases lay between the germline ends. This CDR3 spans 16 amino acids. This CDR3 reads CASSLVKAYPAYEQYF. For the CDR3, the DNA is TGTGCCAGCAGCTTGGTAAAGGCCTATCCGGCCTACGAGCAGTACTTC.

V and J are TRBV9 and TRBJ2-4, with D perhaps matching TRBD1 or TRBD2 (7 bases each). The CDR3 covers 16 residues. V was shortened by 0 bases and J by 3 bases, with 13 bases between the two germline ends. Germline V lookup: CDR1 SGDLS, CDR2 YYNGEE. The CDR3 loop is CASSVEAGGDKNIQYF. The CDR3 bases are TGTGCCAGCAGCGTAGAGGCAGGGGGGGACAAAAACATTCAGTACTTC. The full variable domain, its missing parts supplied by reference TRBV9 and TRBJ2-4, is DSGVTQTPKHLITATGQRVTLRCSPRSGDLSVYWYQQSLDQGLQFLIQYYNGEERAKGNILERFSAQQFPDLHSELNLSSLELGDSALYFCASSVEAGGDKNIQYFGAGTRLSVL.

CDR3: CASSISRGGSLDYGYTF. Here the CDR3 DNA reads TGTGCCAGTAGTATATCCCGAGGGGGAAGTCTCGACTATGGCTACACCTTC. The V gene is TRBV19, the J gene TRBJ1-2; D is possibly TRBD1 (6 bases). This CDR3 is 17 amino acids long. Deletions cut 2 bases from V and 3 bases from J, with 19 bases between. The germline gives CDR1 LNHDA, CDR2 SQIVND (reference sequence).